The present entry profiles one TCR beta chain with its context. Its antigen is as yet unknown. Germline V gene lookup returns CDR1 MNHEY and CDR2 SMNVEV (reference sequence). The CDR3 has 13 amino acids. Deletions cut 2 bases from V and 1 base from J, with 4 bases between. The data are from a study of T cell responses to AZD1222 COVID-19 vaccine. Study-wide points: Researchers report vaccine-associated CD4 TCRs spanning spike, with dominance at 160-218 and 743-854. Repertoire samples came only from after the peak T cell response. Just a handful of AZD1222 recipients were seropositive at baseline.

Method: immunoSEQ multiplex PCR; TCRdb's copy keeps in-frame clones and lacks some. The sample contains roughly 80,000 clones, 85% to 95% of which appear only once. J is TRBJ2-3 and V is TRBV27; D gene uncertain. The source is an adult in good health. This specimen was peripheral blood, taken on day 0 of MenACWY control vaccination. The chain's CDR3 is CASSLGGTDTQYF. The DNA for the CDR3 is TGTGCCAGCAGTTTAGGAGGCACAGATACGCAGTATTTT.